This is a list of T cell receptor beta chains from one sample in a study of regulatory T cells in long-lasting Graves disease. MiXCR, run by TCRdb on the multiplex PCR reads, gives a single entry per CDR3 protein. Here the sample spans about 420,000 distinct CDR3 sequences, roughly a quarter being singletons. The sequencing used peripheral blood mononuclear cells (PBMCs), collected when the disease was refractory, from a patient treated with antithyroid drugs. The origin of the receptors is a female donor with Graves disease. CDR3s include the opening cysteine and the closing phenylalanine or tryptophan. Only some rows state a clone size, as once, few, many or a class for expanded clones.

CDR3 length | clone size | J gene | V gene | CDR3 protein
15 | once | TRBJ2-1 | TRBV6-2/TRBV6-3 | CAGSYSSFYVNEQFF
15 | many | TRBJ2-5 | TRBV6-2/TRBV6-3 | CASSSPTWYQETQYF
13 | . | TRBJ2-7 | TRBV18 | CASSPPGLWEQYF
13 | few | TRBJ1-1 | TRBV19 | CASSITWGTEAFF
18 | many | TRBJ2-2 | TRBV5-6 | CASSIQGGLFRITGELFF
16 | many | TRBJ1-1 | TRBV28 | CASSLWGRGSNTEAFF
12 | . | TRBJ1-1 | TRBV30 | CAWMRSNTEAFF
14 | . | TRBJ2-7 | TRBV9 | CASSAPGQGQEQYF
14 | . | TRBJ1-4 | TRBV5-1 | CASSLQGEGEKLFF
13 | many | TRBJ2-7 | TRBV20-1 | CSALSTISYEQYF
15 | many | TRBJ1-6 | TRBV28 | CASRGAAPTYSPLHF
15 | . | TRBJ2-2 | TRBV6-1 | CASRKERERAGELFF
16 | . | TRBJ2-7 | TRBV28 | CASSPHNSLAAYEQYF
15 | . | TRBJ1-1 | TRBV19 | CASSIRAGPHTEAFF
14 | many | TRBJ2-5 | TRBV7-2 | CASSPGTGAETQYF
14 | many | TRBJ1-5 | TRBV30 | CAWSGGQSNQPQHF
16 | many | TRBJ1-4 | TRBV2 | CASSVTLSGLNEKLFF
15 | . | TRBJ2-2 | TRBV4-3 | CASSHSGRNTGELFF
16 | . | TRBJ2-7 | TRBV5-1 | CASSFSGLAGEREQYF
17 | many | TRBJ1-4 | TRBV5-6 | CASSLVGASLSNEKLFF
14 | . | TRBJ1-2 | TRBV12-3/TRBV12-4 | CASSLAGDRVGYTF
14 | many | TRBJ2-5 | TRBV2 | CASSSTGPQETQYF
16 | . | TRBJ2-7 | TRBV7-8 | CASSLGTITKAYEQYF
15 | . | TRBJ2-7 | TRBV7-9 | CASSFVQGPTYEQYF
14 | once | TRBJ2-2 | TRBV6-1 | CASSMRGLAGELFF
16 | many | TRBJ2-7 | TRBV6-1 | CASTNSPDRASYEQYF
15 | . | TRBJ2-2 | TRBV5-1 | CASSSGLVNTGELFF
14 | . | TRBJ2-5 | TRBV10-3 | CAISPGLAKETQYF
17 | many | TRBJ1-5 | TRBV28 | CASSLSWGGNLHQPQHF
19 | . | TRBJ1-5 | TRBV7-9 | CASSLAAGTGTASNQPQHF
15 | . | TRBJ2-2 | TRBV27 | CASSLSSIRTGELFF
14 | many | TRBJ1-4 | TRBV11-1 | CASSLRGRNEKLFF
19 | many | TRBJ1-2 | TRBV6-2/TRBV6-3 | CASSYQGPGRTDPLYGYTF
16 | many | TRBJ1-6 | TRBV2 | CASSDITGTYNSPLHF
14 | . | TRBJ2-7 | TRBV5-1 | CASNQAGSSYEQYF
15 | . | TRBJ2-7 | TRBV6-1 | CASSARLAGGYEQYF